A selection of T cell receptor beta chains follows, all from one sample in a study of T-cell reconstitution after alpha-beta-depleted transplantation in children. MiXCR was run by TCRdb on the PCR reads, yielding one entry per CDR3 protein. The sample has fewer than 1 million distinct CDR3 sequences, around 15% seen once. The material was PBMCs, mostly from graft donor cells, obtained 360 days after TCRalphabeta/CD19-depleted stem cell transplant. These receptors were obtained from a male patient between 5 and 17 years old who had a stem cell transplant for acute lymphoblastic leukemia, so the T cells may come from the graft donor. Both conserved end residues are part of each CDR3. The order of the fields is CDR3 protein, CDR3 DNA, V gene, D gene, clone size, J gene. A D gene is named only where the DNA matches it firmly. Clone size, where shown, is once, few, many, or a class for clones that have expanded.

CASSRGTAGHSYNEQFF TGTGCCAGCAGTAGAGGAACCGCGGGCCACTCCTACAATGAGCAGTTCTTC TRBV27 NA few TRBJ2-1
CATGGGRAKTDTQYF TGTGCCACTGGCGGCGGGAGGGCGAAAACAGATACGCAGTATTTT TRBV24-1 TRBD2 NA TRBJ2-3
CASSLPYSGPNTGELFF TGTGCCAGCAGCCTTCCGTACAGTGGCCCGAACACCGGGGAGCTGTTTTTT TRBV7-7 NA NA TRBJ2-2
CASSSGQGLGDTQYF TGCGCCAGCAGCTCGGGACAGGGATTGGGAGATACGCAGTATTTT TRBV5-1 TRBD1 NA TRBJ2-3
CSVLPTGGNTEAFF TGCAGCGTTCTGCCGACAGGGGGGAACACTGAAGCTTTCTTT TRBV29-1 TRBD1 NA TRBJ1-1
CASRFMGSVYNEQFF TGCGCCAGCAGGTTCATGGGTAGTGTCTACAATGAGCAGTTCTTC TRBV5-1 NA NA TRBJ2-1
CASSLRNANTGELFF TGTGCCAGCAGTTTAAGGAACGCGAACACCGGGGAGCTGTTTTTT TRBV12-3/TRBV12-4 NA many TRBJ2-2
CASLSRWNTEAFF TGTGCCAGTTTAAGCAGGTGGAACACTGAAGCTTTCTTT TRBV19 NA NA TRBJ1-1
CASSHLIFGPGADTQYF TGTGCCAGCAGCCACCTGATTTTCGGACCCGGGGCAGATACGCAGTATTTT TRBV9 NA NA TRBJ2-3
CASSPTLQGYNEQFF TGTGCCAGCAGCCCTACCTTACAGGGCTACAATGAGCAGTTCTTC TRBV27 NA many TRBJ2-1
CASSLLASNNNEQFF TGCGCCAGCAGCTTACTAGCGTCGAATAACAATGAGCAGTTCTTC TRBV5-1 TRBD2 many TRBJ2-1
CASSQDGAGGATDTQYF TGTGCCAGCAGCCAAGATGGGGCAGGGGGAGCCACAGATACGCAGTATTTT TRBV4-2 TRBD1 few TRBJ2-3
CASSLVRGRSGANVLTF TGTGCCAGCAGCTTAGTGCGGGGGCGCTCTGGGGCCAACGTCCTGACTTTC TRBV11-2 NA few TRBJ2-6
CASSRQKAKNIQYF TGTGCCAGCTCACGACAGAAAGCCAAAAACATTCAGTACTTC TRBV18 NA NA TRBJ2-4
CASSGRGLAYNEQFF TGCGCCAGCAGCGGTAGGGGACTAGCCTACAATGAGCAGTTCTTC TRBV5-1 TRBD2 few TRBJ2-1
CASSNRDSPNSPLHF TGTGCCAGCAGTAACCGGGACAGCCCTAATTCACCCCTCCACTTT TRBV27 TRBD1 few TRBJ1-6
CAGGQGGTYEQYF TGTGCCGGCGGACAGGGCGGTACCTACGAGCAGTACTTC TRBV6-2/TRBV6-3 TRBD1 NA TRBJ2-7
CASSNLLTGFNTEAFF TGCGCCAGCAGCAACCTTCTGACAGGGTTCAACACTGAAGCTTTCTTT TRBV5-1 TRBD1 few TRBJ1-1
CASSSPGTSGRGVYEQYF TGTGCCAGCAGCTCCCCCGGGACTAGCGGGAGGGGGGTCTACGAGCAGTACTTC TRBV11-1 TRBD2 NA TRBJ2-7
CSASGGMSYNEQFF TGCAGTGCTAGTGGCGGGATGTCCTACAATGAGCAGTTCTTC TRBV20-1 NA NA TRBJ2-1
CASSPAGLGPNEKLFF TGTGCCAGCTCACCGGCAGGGCTGGGGCCTAATGAAAAACTGTTTTTT TRBV18 NA few TRBJ1-4
CSVAWTDFDYNEQFF TGCAGCGTTGCGTGGACTGATTTCGACTACAATGAGCAGTTCTTC TRBV29-1 NA NA TRBJ2-1
CASSRSIVGLWEQYF TGTGCCAGCAGCCGCTCCATCGTGGGACTCTGGGAGCAGTACTTC TRBV7-9 NA NA TRBJ2-7
CAISVAASSYNEQFF TGTGCCATCAGTGTAGCGGCAAGCTCCTACAATGAGCAGTTCTTC TRBV10-3 NA NA TRBJ2-1
CASSQESSLAGPGGQFF TGTGCCAGCAGCCAAGAGTCGTCACTAGCGGGCCCCGGGGGGCAGTTCTTC TRBV3-1 TRBD2 few TRBJ2-1
CSVPTGYGYTF TGCAGCGTCCCAACTGGCTACGGCTACACCTTC TRBV29-1 NA NA TRBJ1-2
CASSLGRGRYNEQFF TGTGCCAGCAGCTTGGGGCGGGGAAGGTACAATGAGCAGTTCTTC TRBV5-6 NA few TRBJ2-1
CASSFLANTGELFF TGTGCCAGCAGTTTTTTGGCGAACACCGGGGAGCTGTTTTTT TRBV12-3/TRBV12-4 NA few TRBJ2-2
CATSDFGGTHQNTGELFF TGTGCCACCAGTGATTTTGGGGGGACTCACCAGAACACCGGGGAGCTGTTTTTT TRBV24-1 NA NA TRBJ2-2
CASSPFRLAGVGYEQYF TGTGCCAGCAGCCCCTTCCGACTAGCGGGTGTGGGCTACGAGCAGTACTTC TRBV12-3/TRBV12-4 TRBD2 NA TRBJ2-7
CASSPRWTGQNIQYF TGTGCCAGCTCACCACGGTGGACAGGCCAAAACATTCAGTACTTC TRBV18 TRBD1 NA TRBJ2-4
CASRGDTQYF TGTGCCAGCAGGGGGGATACGCAGTATTTT TRBV5-1 TRBD1 many TRBJ2-3
CASSVEVADYNEQFF TGTGCCAGCAGCGTAGAGGTAGCGGACTACAATGAGCAGTTCTTC TRBV9 NA many TRBJ2-1
CAISESGDYGYTF TGTGCCATCAGTGAATCAGGGGACTATGGCTACACCTTC TRBV10-3 NA few TRBJ1-2
CASSLLGTGSEAFF TGTGCCAGCAGCTTACTTGGGACAGGGTCTGAAGCTTTCTTT TRBV11-2 TRBD1 NA TRBJ1-1
CSGPAGGPDTQYF TGCAGTGGTCCGGCGGGAGGGCCAGATACGCAGTATTTT TRBV20-1 TRBD2 many TRBJ2-3
CSAFRARETQYF TGCAGTGCTTTCCGGGCTCGTGAGACCCAGTACTTC TRBV20-1 NA few TRBJ2-5
CASSLDFRAGTNADTQYF TGCGCCAGCAGCTTGGACTTCCGGGCAGGGACCAATGCAGATACGCAGTATTTT TRBV5-1 NA NA TRBJ2-3
CASSLRSQQFF TGCGCCAGCAGCTTGAGGTCTCAGCAGTTCTTC TRBV5-1 NA few TRBJ2-1
CSARIPGLAGGLSYEQYF TGCAGTGCTAGAATCCCAGGGCTAGCGGGAGGCCTCTCCTACGAGCAGTACTTC TRBV20-1 TRBD2 few TRBJ2-7